This TCR beta chain came from a study of T cells in Graves' hyperthyroidism and ophthalmopathy. There were TCR beta CDR3 regions amplified from RNA transcripts. HTBI primers drove first-round RT-PCR of the TCR CDR3. MiXCR was run by TCRdb on the multiplex PCR reads, yielding one entry per CDR3 protein. This sample has 380,000 or so distinct CDR3 sequences, with approximately 13% found just once. This clonotype was detected a few times. Graves' hyperthyroidism showing no ophthalmopathy progression within 18 months was considered stable. For the diagnoses, clinical symptoms, serum thyroxine and TRAb, thyroid ultrasound and orbital computed tomography were used. The sample consisted of blood. This clonotype originated in a woman aged 30 to 39 with Graves' hyperthyroidism.

Here the CDR3 reads CSAVTSGASEQFF. CDR3 nucleotide sequence: TGCAGTGCGGTAACTAGCGGCGCGAGCGAGCAGTTCTTC. This rearrangement joins TRBV20-1 to TRBJ2-1; 8 positions match TRBD2. Germline V gene data show CDR1 as DFQATT and CDR2 as SNEGSKA (reference sequence). The trim removed 6 bases at V and 10 bases at J, leaving 11 bases unmatched. This CDR3 region has 13 residues.